A single sample is the source of the 9 T cell receptor beta chains below, sequenced in a study of T cells in women clearing cervical HPV infection (dated by TCRdb to the late 2010s). The library was generated by the immunoSEQ multiplex PCR assay. TCRdb obtained this table from immuneACCESS and retained in-frame rearrangements with V and J assigned. These tables miss some clones; where compared with another copy, unresolved V genes account for less than half of the shortfall, and the remainder is unexplained. This sample's table has entries for some 39,000 clones. Clones ranked in the top ten supply roughly 6% of the sample. The specimen was blood buffy coat. These receptors all come from a woman between 18 and 75 years old with a cervical HPV16 infection that either progressed to CIN3+ or cleared (not recorded which).

As to this clone: The CDR3 goes on 3 residues after the read ends, and that part is filled in from the germline J gene. This chain connects TRBV7-8 to TRBJ2-5, with 12 bases identical to TRBD1. This CDR3 spans 16 amino acids. Trimming removed 5 bases from V and 0 bases from J; junction bases left unmatched: 4. Germline CDR1 and CDR2: SGHVS and FQNEAQ. CDR3 DNA (partial): TGTGCCAGCAGCCTAGGGACAGGGGGCCACCAAGAGACC. Amino acids: CASSLGTGGHQET. In full, the CDR3 is CASSLGTGGHQETQYF.

On this clone itself: With the read ending 3 residues before the CDR3 end, the germline J gene is used to fill in that end. The chain recombines TRBV24-1 with TRBJ1-1; D is unresolved. This CDR3 comprises 12 residues. V lost 4 bases to trimming and J lost 2 bases, with 4 bases between them. Germline CDR1 KGHDR, CDR2 SFDVKD. The sequenced CDR3 bases are TGTGCCACCAGTGACAGTAACACTGAA. It is translated as CATSDSNTE. The CDR3 in full is CATSDSNTEAFF.

Concerning this clone: The CDR3 goes on 3 residues after the read ends, and that part is filled in from the germline J gene. The genes are TRBV7-2 and TRBJ2-5; perhaps TRBD2 as D (5 bases). V was trimmed by 2 bases and J by 5 bases, leaving 12 bases between them. CDR1 is SGHTA, CDR2 FQGNSA, per germline. The CDR3 loop spans 14 amino acids. The CDR3 sequence is CASSLSSPRETQYF. CDR3 DNA, as far as it was read: TGTGCCAGCAGCTTATCTAGCCCTAGGGAGACC. The whole variable domain, filled in from reference TRBV7-2 and TRBJ2-5, reads GAGVSQSPSNKVTEKGKDVELRCDPISGHTALYWYRQSLGQGLEFLIYFQGNSAPDKSGLPSDRFSAERTGGSVSTLTIQRTQQEDSAVYLCASSLSSPRETQYFGPGTRLLVL.

To note about this clone: The read is 3 residues too short to cover the CDR3 end, so that end is filled in from the germline J gene. This chain connects TRBV6-2 or TRBV6-3 to TRBJ2-7; 9 nucleotides match TRBD1. The CDR3 has 16 residues. V was pared by 2 bases and J by 1 base, with 6 bases of the junction left unmatched. Germline V gives CDR1 MNHEY, CDR2 SVGEGT. The CDR3 loop is CASSYPRQGESYEQYF. The part of the CDR3 DNA that was read is TGTGCCAGCAGTTACCCGAGACAGGGGGAGTCCTACGAG.

As concerns this clone: With the read ending 3 residues before the CDR3 end, the germline J gene is used to fill in that end. The chain uses TRBV3-1 (or the pseudogene TRBV3-2) and TRBJ1-2, with D uncertain. V gave up 4 bases and J gave up 0 bases, with 15 bases separating them. The CDR3 consists of 16 residues. Germline CDR1 LGHDT, CDR2 YNNKEL (reference sequence). The CDR3 DNA, read in part, is TGTGCCAGCAGCCTAACCGGGGTGGCAGCTAACTATGGC. This gives the protein CASSLTGVAANYG. From start to end, the CDR3 is CASSLTGVAANYGYTF.

For this clone: The CDR3 is cut off 3 residues early in the read; its end comes from the germline J gene. The gene calls are TRBV29-1 and TRBJ1-2, with TRBD1 matching 9 bases. Germline CDR1 SQVTM, CDR2 ANQGSEA. Trimming took 4 bases from V and 4 from J; bases not matched to a gene: 7. The CDR3 runs 14 residues. The sequenced part of the CDR3 DNA is TGCAGCGTTGTAGGAACAGGGGGCATCTATGGC. Protein: CSVVGTGGIYG. The CDR3 as a whole reads CSVVGTGGIYGYTF.

Of note for this clone: The sequenced fragment ends 3 residues before the CDR3 boundary, so the rest is inferred from the germline J gene. V is TRBV4-1 and J is TRBJ2-3; 10 bases map to TRBD2. The CDR3 is 17 residues long. With 3 bases clipped from V and 4 bases from J, the junction kept 10 bases outside the gene matches. Germline V gene sequence: CDR1 MGHRA, CDR2 YSYEKL. The DNA read from the CDR3 is TGCGCCAGCAGCCAGACCTTAGCGGGAGGTCCTGCAGATACG. It codes for CASSQTLAGGPADT. The CDR3 as a whole reads CASSQTLAGGPADTQYF.

Notes on this clone: The DNA ends 3 residues before the CDR3 does, and the rest of the CDR3 is filled in from the germline J gene. The rearrangement joins TRBV15 to TRBJ2-3; TRBD1 aligns across 10 bases. Germline V gene sequence: CDR1 LNHNV, CDR2 YYDKDF (reference sequence). V gave up 6 bases and J gave up 6 bases; unmatched junction bases: 3. The CDR3 extends over 13 amino acids. The sequenced CDR3 bases are TGTGCCACCAGGGACAGGGGGGGCGATACG. It yields the protein CATRDRGGDT. The CDR3 reads in full as CATRDRGGDTQYF.

Comments on this clone: The read terminates 3 residues ahead of where the CDR3 ends, so the germline J gene completes it. This chain links TRBV20-1 with TRBJ2-7; D gene ambiguous. Trimming removed 3 bases from V and 3 bases from J, with 9 bases in between. Germline values: CDR1 DFQATT, CDR2 SNEGSKA (reference sequence). The CDR3 length is 12 residues. The sequenced part of the CDR3 DNA is TGCAGTGCTAGTACAGATTACTACGAG. This translates into CSASTDYYE. The whole CDR3 region reads CSASTDYYEQYF.